The following is a T cell receptor (beta chain) sequence with its context. The antigen is not known. It was with 60 Vbeta and 13 Jbeta primers that the PCR ran. This table comes from immunoSEQ multiplex PCR, and its TCRdb copy is limited to in-frame clones, with some not included. The table lists approximately 100,000 clones, 55% to 75% of them singletons. This sample was included in a study of cytomegalovirus exposure and HLA in healthy donors. Whole-study findings and limits: A later analysis revealed that TCR association rates differed between HLA loci, peaking at DRB1 and bottoming out at HLA-C. The only immune exposure information that was available was CMV serostatus. Using a false discovery rate of 0.05, a later analysis showed that 16,951 TCR beta sequences were associated with HLA alleles.

The CDR3 is made up of 18 amino acids. The V gene's germline CDR1 is KGHSH and CDR2 LQKENI. V was pared by 0 bases and J by 0 bases, with 15 bases between. The sequenced sample consisted of PBMCs. This rearrangement joins TRBV18 to TRBJ2-1, with D possibly TRBD2 on 6 matching bases. The TCR was taken from a man aged 60-69 years in good health and CMV-seronegative. CDR3 in amino acids: CASSPPRGSGGSYNEQFF. In nucleotides, the CDR3 is TGTGCCAGCTCACCACCGCGGGGTAGCGGAGGCTCCTACAATGAGCAGTTCTTC.